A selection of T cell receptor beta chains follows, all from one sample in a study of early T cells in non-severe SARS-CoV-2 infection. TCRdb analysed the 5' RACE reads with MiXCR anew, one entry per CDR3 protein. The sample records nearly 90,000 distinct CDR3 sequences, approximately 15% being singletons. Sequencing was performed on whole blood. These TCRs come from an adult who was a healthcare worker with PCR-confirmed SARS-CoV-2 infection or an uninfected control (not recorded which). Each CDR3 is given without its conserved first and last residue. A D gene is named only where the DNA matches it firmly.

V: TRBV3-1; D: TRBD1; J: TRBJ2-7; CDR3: ASRLRDRETYEQY
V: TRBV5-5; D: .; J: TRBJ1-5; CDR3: ASRGDLVQPQH
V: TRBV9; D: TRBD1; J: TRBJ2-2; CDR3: ASSVRQGAGELF
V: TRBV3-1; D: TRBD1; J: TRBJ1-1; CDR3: ASSQGTGGRTEAF
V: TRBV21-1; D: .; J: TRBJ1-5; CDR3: ASSPTQTGSVCNNQPQH
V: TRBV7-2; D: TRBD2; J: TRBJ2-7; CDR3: ASSSSGTRAYEQY
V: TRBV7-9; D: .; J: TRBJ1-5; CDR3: ASSLALAGLNQPQH
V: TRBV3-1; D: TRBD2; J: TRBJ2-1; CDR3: ASSPRGSAGGLEQF
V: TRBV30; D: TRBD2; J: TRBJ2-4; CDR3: AWSAGVVVSGGARY
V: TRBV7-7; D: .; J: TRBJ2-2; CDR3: ASSLIPDGTNTGELF
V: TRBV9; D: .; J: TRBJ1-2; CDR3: ASSVLMEANYGYT
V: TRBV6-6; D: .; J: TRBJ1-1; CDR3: ASSYAGGYGSTEAF
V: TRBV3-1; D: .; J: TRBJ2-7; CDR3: ASSPDRLRNEQY
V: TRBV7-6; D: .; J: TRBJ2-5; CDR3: ASSLAIAAQETQY
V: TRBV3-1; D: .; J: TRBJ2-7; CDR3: ASSLRDGDYEQY
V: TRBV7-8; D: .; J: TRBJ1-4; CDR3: ASSLVLGNEKLF
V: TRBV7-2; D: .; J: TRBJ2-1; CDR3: ASSLPPGVGEQF
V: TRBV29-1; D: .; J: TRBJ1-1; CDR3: SARMVGPNTEAF
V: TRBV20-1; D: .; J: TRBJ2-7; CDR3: SASRTAAHEQY
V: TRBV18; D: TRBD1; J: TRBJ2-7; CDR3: ASSPTIPGQGSAEQY
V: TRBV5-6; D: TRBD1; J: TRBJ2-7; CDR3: ASSLDRGISYEQY
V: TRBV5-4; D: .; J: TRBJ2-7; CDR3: ASSLGGIYEQY
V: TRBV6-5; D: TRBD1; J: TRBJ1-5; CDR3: ASSRTGARGNQPQH
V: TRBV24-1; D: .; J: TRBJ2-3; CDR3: ATSDPTGSDRYTQY
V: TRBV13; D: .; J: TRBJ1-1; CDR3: ASSAGRTNTEAF
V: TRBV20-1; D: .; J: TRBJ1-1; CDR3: SARGRGRKPEAF
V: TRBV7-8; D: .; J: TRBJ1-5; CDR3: ASSTTGSRGRNQPQH
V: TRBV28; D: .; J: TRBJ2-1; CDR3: ASSSPGDEQF
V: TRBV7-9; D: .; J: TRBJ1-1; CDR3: ASSLATMAEAF
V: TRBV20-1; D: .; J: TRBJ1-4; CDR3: SASRDSFKYNEKLF
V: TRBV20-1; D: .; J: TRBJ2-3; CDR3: SARTRTDTQY
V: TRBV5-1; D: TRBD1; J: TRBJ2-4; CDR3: ASSPPILQGANIQY
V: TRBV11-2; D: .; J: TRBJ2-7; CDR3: ASSWGDSYEQY
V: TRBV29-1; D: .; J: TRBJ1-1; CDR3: SSLPDRSEAF
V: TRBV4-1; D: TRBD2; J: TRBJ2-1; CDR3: ASSQLPSGSYNEQF
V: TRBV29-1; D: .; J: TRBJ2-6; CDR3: SVLVAAGANVLT
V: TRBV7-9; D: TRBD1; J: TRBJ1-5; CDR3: ASSINLPGQGPSRGNQPQH
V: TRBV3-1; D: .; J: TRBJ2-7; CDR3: ASSGSAIFEQY
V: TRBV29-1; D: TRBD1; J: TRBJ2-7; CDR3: SVEGGQVYEQY
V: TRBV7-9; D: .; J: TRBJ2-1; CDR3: ASSLTSAEYNEQF
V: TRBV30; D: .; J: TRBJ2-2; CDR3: AWTGGWGELF
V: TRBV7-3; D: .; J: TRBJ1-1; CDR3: ASSLTGRNTEAF
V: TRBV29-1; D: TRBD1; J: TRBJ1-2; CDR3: SVEVGQGPSGYT
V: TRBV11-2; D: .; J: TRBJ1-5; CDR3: ASSLYGRSGQPQH
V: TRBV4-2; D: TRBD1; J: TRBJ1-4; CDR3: ASSQEGTGGLEKLF
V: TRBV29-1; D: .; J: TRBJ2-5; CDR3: SVVSLQEWETQY
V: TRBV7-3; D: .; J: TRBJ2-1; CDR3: ASSLTPEAGNEQF
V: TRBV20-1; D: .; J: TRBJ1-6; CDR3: SARTGPYWSPLH
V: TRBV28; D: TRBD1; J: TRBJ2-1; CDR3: ASSWDRGLNEQF
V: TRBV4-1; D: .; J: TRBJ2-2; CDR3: ASSSGQNTGELF